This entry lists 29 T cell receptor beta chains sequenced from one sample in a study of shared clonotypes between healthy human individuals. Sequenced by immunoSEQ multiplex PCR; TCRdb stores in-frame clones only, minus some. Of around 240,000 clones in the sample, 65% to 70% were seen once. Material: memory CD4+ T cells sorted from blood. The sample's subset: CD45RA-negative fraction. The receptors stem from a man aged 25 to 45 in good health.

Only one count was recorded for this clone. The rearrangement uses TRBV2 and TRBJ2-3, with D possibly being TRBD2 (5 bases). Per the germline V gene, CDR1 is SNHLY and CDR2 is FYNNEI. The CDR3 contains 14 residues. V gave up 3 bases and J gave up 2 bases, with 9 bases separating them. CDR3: CASSDERTTDTQYF. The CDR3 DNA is TGTGCCAGCAGTGACGAGCGGACCACAGATACGCAGTATTTT. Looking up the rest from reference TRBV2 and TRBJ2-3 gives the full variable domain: EPEVTQTPSHQVTQMGQEVILRCVPISNHLYFYWYRQILGQKVEFLVSFYNNEISEKSEIFDDQFSVERPDGSNFTLKIRSTKLEDSAMYFCASSDERTTDTQYFGPGTRLTVL.

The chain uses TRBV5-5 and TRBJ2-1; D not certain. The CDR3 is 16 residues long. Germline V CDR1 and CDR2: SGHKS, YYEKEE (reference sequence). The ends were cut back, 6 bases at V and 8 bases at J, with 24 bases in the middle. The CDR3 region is CASTYQWSGTGDEQFF. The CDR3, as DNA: TGTGCCAGCACCTATCAATGGTCAGGTACGGGTGATGAGCAGTTCTTC.

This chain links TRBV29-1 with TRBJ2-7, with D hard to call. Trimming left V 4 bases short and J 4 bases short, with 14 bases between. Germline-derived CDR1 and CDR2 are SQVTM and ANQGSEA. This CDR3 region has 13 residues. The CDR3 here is CSVVVQLPYEQYF. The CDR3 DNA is TGCAGCGTTGTCGTTCAGCTCCCTTACGAGCAGTACTTC.

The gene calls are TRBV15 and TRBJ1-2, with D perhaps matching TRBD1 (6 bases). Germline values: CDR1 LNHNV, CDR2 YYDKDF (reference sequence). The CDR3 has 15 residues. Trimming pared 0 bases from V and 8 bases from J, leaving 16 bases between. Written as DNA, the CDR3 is TGTGCCACCAGCAGAGATTCAGGGGTGTCTCGGGGCTACACCTTC. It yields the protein CATSRDSGVSRGYTF.

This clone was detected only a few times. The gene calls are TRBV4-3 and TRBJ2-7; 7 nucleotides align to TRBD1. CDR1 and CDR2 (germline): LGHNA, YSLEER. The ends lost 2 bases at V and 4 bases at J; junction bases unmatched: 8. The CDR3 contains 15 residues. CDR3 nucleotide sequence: TGCGCCAGCAGCCAATCACTAGGGACAGCGTACGAGCAGTACTTC. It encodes CASSQSLGTAYEQYF.

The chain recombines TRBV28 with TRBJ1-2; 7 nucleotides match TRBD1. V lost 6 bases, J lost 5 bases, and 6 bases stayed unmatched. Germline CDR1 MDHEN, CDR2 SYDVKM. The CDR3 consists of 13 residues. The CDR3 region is CASSSGQLYGYTF. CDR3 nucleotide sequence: TGTGCCAGCAGCTCGGGACAGCTTTATGGCTACACCTTC.

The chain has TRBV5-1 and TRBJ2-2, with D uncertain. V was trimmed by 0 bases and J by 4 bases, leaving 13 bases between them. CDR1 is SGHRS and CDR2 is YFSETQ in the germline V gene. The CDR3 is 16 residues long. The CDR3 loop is CASSLGPADATGELFF. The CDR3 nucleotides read TGCGCCAGCAGCTTGGGTCCTGCAGACGCCACCGGGGAGCTGTTTTTT. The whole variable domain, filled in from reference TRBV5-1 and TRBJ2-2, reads KAGVTQTPRYLIKTRGQQVTLSCSPISGHRSVSWYQQTPGQGLQFLFEYFSETQRNKGNFPGRFSGRQFSNSRSEMNVSTLELGDSALYLCASSLGPADATGELFFGEGSRLTVL.

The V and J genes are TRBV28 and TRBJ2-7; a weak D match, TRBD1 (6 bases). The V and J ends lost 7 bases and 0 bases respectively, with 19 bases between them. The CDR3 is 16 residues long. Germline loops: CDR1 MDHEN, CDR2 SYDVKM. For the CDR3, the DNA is TGTGCCAGCAAAACCCTAGGGGACACAAGCTCCTACGAGCAGTACTTC. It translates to CASKTLGDTSSYEQYF.

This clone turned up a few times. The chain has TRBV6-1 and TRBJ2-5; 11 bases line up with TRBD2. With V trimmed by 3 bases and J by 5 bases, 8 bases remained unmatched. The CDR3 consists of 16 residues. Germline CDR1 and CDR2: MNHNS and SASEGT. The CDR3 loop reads CASSDAALAGGETQYF. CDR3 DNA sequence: TGTGCCAGCAGTGACGCGGCCCTAGCGGGAGGCGAGACCCAGTACTTC.

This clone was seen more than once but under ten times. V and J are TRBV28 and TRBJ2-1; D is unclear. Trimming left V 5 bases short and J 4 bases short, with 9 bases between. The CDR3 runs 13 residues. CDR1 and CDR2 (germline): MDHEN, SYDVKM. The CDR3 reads CASSIDVYNEQFF. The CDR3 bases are TGTGCCAGCAGTATTGACGTATACAATGAGCAGTTCTTC. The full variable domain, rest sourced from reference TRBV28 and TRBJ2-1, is DVKVTQSSRYLVKRTGEKVFLECVQDMDHENMFWYRQDPGLGLRLIYFSYDVKMKEKGDIPEGYSVSREKKERFSLILESASTNQTSMYLCASSIDVYNEQFFGPGTRLTVL.

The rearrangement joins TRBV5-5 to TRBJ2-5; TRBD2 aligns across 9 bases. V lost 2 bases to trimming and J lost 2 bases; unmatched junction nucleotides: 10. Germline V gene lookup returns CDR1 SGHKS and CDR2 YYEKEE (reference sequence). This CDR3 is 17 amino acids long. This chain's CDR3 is CASSFFAGGPGQETQYF. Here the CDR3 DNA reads TGTGCCAGCAGCTTTTTCGCGGGAGGGCCGGGGCAAGAGACCCAGTACTTC.

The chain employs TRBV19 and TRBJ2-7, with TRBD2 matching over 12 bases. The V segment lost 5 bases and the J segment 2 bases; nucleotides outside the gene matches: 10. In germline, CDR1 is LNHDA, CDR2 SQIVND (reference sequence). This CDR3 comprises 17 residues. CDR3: CASSSQARLAGAYEQYF. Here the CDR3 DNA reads TGTGCCAGTAGTTCCCAGGCACGACTAGCGGGAGCCTACGAGCAGTACTTC.

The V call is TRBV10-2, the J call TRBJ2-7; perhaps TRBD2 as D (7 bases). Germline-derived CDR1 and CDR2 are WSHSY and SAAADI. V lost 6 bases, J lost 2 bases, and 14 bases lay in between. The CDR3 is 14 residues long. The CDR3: CASRGGARTYEQYF. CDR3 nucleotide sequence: TGCGCCAGCAGGGGGGGGGCGCGTACCTACGAGCAGTACTTC.

For the CDR3, the DNA is TGTGCCAGCAGTAGAGGACTAGCGGGAGTTAGTGAGCAGTTCTTC. Translating it yields CASSRGLAGVSEQFF. The chain couples TRBV6-1 to TRBJ2-1; 13 bases fit TRBD2. V shed 5 bases and J 9 bases; nucleotides not matched to a gene: 7. CDR1 is MNHNS, CDR2 SASEGT, per germline. The CDR3 totals 15 residues.

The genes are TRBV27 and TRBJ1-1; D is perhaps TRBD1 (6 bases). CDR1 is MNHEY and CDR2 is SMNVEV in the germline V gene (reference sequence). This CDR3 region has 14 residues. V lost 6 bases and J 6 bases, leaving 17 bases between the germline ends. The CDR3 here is CASSPWREGAEAFF. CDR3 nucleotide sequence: TGTGCCAGCAGCCCCTGGAGGGAGGGGGCTGAAGCTTTCTTT.

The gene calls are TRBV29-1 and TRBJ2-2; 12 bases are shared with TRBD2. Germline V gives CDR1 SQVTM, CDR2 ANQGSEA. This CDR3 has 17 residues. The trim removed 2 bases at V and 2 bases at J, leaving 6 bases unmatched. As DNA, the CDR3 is TGCAGCGTTGAAAGGACTAGCGGGATCTTTAACACCGGGGAGCTGTTTTTT. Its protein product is CSVERTSGIFNTGELFF.

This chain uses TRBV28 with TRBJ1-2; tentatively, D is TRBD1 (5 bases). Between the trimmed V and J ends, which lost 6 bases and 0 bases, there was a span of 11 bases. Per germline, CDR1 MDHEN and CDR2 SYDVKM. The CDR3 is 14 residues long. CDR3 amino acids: CASREGSANYGYTF. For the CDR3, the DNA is TGTGCCAGCAGGGAGGGGAGTGCTAACTATGGCTACACCTTC.

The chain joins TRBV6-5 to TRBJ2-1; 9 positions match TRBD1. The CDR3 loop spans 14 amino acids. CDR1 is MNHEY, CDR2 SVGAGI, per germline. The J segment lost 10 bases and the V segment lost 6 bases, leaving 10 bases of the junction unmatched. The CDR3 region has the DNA TGTGCCAGCAGCACTACGGGACAGGGTTGGGAGCAGTTCTTC. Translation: CASSTTGQGWEQFF.

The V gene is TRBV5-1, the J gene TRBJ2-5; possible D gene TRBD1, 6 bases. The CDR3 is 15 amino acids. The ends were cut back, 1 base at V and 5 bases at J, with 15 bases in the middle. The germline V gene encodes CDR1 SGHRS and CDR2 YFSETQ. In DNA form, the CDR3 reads TGCGCCAGCAGCTTGAGGGCAGGGGCTCGGGAGACCCAGTACTTC. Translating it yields CASSLRAGARETQYF.

The CDR3 sequence: CASSFFRANHEQYF. CDR3 coding DNA: TGTGCCAGCAGCTTCTTCAGGGCTAATCACGAGCAGTACTTC. This chain links TRBV5-6 with TRBJ2-7; the D gene is possibly TRBD1 (5 bases). CDR1 and CDR2 from the germline V gene are SGHDT and YYEEEE. V shed 2 bases and J shed 5 bases, with 14 bases lying between them. The CDR3 runs to 14 residues.

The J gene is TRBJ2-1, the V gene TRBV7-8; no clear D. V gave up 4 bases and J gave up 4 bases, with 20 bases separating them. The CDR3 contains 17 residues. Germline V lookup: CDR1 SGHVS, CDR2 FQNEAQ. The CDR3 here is CASSSTYPGREYNEQFF. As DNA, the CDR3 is TGTGCCAGCAGCTCAACGTACCCCGGCCGAGAATACAATGAGCAGTTCTTC.

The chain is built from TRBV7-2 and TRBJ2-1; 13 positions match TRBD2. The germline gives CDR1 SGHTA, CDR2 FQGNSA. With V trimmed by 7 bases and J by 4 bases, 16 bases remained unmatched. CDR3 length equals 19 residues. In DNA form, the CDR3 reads TGTGCCAGCACCAAGCCCGCGAGACTAGCGGGAGGCCCATACAATGAGCAGTTCTTC. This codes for CASTKPARLAGGPYNEQFF.

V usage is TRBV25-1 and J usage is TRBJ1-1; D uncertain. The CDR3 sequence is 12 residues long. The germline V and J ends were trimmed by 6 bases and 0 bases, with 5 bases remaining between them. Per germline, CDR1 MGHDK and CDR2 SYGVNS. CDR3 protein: CASSRLNTEAFF. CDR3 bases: TGTGCCAGCAGCCGCCTGAACACTGAAGCTTTCTTT.

The CDR3 protein is CASSTNSGDTGELFF. In nucleotides, the CDR3 is TGTGCCAGCAGTACTAACTCGGGGGATACCGGGGAGCTGTTTTTT. The rearrangement uses TRBV6-4 and TRBJ2-2; TRBD2 might be the D (6 bases). The germline V and J ends were trimmed by 5 bases and 5 bases, with 15 bases remaining between them. The CDR3 consists of 15 residues. Germline loops: CDR1 MRHNA, CDR2 SNTAGT.

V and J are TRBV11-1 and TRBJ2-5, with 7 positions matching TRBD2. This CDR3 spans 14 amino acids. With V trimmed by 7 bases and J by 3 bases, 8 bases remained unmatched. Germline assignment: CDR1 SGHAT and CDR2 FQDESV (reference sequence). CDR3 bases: TGTGCCAGCACCTCTCGGGAGGCGAAAGAGACCCAGTACTTC. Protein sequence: CASTSREAKETQYF. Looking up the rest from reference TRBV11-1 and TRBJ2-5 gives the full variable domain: EAEVAQSPRYKITEKSQAVAFWCDPISGHATLYWYRQILGQGPELLVQFQDESVVDDSQLPKDRFSAERLKGVDSTLKIQPAELGDSAMYLCASTSREAKETQYFGPGTRLLVL.

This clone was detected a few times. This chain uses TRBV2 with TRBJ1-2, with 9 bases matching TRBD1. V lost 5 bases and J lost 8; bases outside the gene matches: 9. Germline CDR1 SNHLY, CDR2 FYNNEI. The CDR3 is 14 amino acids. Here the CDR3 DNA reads TGTGCCAGCAGTCTCCGGGACAGGGTTTCCGGCTACACCTTC. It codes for CASSLRDRVSGYTF.

CDR3 sequence: CASSRTGGSQPQHF. CDR3 bases: TGTGCCAGCAGCCGGACAGGGGGATCTCAGCCCCAGCATTTT. This sequence joins TRBV7-9 and TRBJ1-5; TRBD1 matches at 10 bases. Germline V lookup: CDR1 SEHNR, CDR2 FQNEAQ (reference sequence). The CDR3 consists of 14 residues. V was pared by 5 bases and J by 6 bases, with 4 bases of the junction left unmatched.

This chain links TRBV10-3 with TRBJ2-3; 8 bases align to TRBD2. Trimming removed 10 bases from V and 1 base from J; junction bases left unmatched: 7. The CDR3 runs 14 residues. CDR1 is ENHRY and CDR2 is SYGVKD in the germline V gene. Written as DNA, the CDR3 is TGTGCCACGGGATCAGCGGGAGGCACAGATACGCAGTATTTT. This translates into CATGSAGGTDTQYF.

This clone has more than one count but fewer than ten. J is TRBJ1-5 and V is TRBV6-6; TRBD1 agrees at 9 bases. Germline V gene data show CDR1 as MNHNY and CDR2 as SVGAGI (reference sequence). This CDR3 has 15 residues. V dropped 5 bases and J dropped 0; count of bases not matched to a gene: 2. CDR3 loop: CASSQGQGSNQPQHF. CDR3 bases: TGTGCCAGCAGTCAGGGACAGGGTAGCAATCAGCCCCAGCATTTT.